One sample yielded the 26 T cell receptor beta chains listed below, sequenced in a study of CD8 T cells in ankylosing spondylitis. TCRdb re-derived calls from the 5' RACE reads in MiXCR, one entry per CDR3 protein. The repertoire holds over 200,000 distinct CDR3 sequences, roughly a tenth seen once, with less than 25% in the top ten. Sequencing used blood, either unsorted or a sorted T cell fraction (not recorded which). The source is a male donor with ankylosing spondylitis or in good health (not recorded which).

Ten or more counts support this clonotype. This chain connects TRBV12-3 or TRBV12-4 to TRBJ2-2, with D perhaps matching TRBD1 or TRBD2 (5 bases each). The CDR3 is 17 residues long. V dropped 0 bases and J dropped 1 base, with 12 bases sitting between them. The CDR3 region is CASSLASGSGNTGELFF. CDR3 bases: TGTGCCAGCAGTTTAGCCTCAGGGAGTGGGAACACCGGGGAGCTGTTTTTT.

This clonotype was counted many times. V usage is TRBV12-3 or TRBV12-4 and J usage is TRBJ1-1; a possible D gene is TRBD1 (5 bases). V was cut by 7 bases and J by 3 bases, with 12 bases left in between. CDR3 length: 13 residues. The CDR3 DNA is TGTGCCAGCAAGCAGGGCATGGACACTGAAGCTTTCTTT. Amino acid sequence: CASKQGMDTEAFF.

The chain couples TRBV10-3 to TRBJ2-3; 7 nucleotides align to TRBD2. This CDR3 has 15 amino acids. The V and J ends lost 4 bases and 0 bases, in that order; junction bases with no gene match: 4. The V gene's germline CDR1 is ENHRY and CDR2 SYGVKD. CDR3: CAISGLADSTDTQYF. The CDR3 nucleotides read TGTGCCATCAGTGGTCTAGCGGATAGCACAGATACGCAGTATTTT.

This clonotype has just a few counts. The chain joins TRBV29-1 to TRBJ1-1; possibly TRBD1 for D (5 bases). Trimming took off 7 bases at V and 11 bases at J, with 17 bases between the two ends. Per the germline V gene, CDR1 is SQVTM and CDR2 is ANQGSEA. The CDR3 consists of 11 residues. The CDR3 sequence is CSAGHGAGAFF. The CDR3 DNA sequence: TGCAGCGCCGGTCACGGGGCGGGTGCTTTCTTT.

The rearrangement joins TRBV7-2 to TRBJ1-4; the D is unclear. The CDR3 consists of 13 residues. Germline V lookup: CDR1 SGHTA, CDR2 FQGNSA. V lost 5 bases and J 8 bases, leaving 12 bases between the germline ends. In DNA, the CDR3 is TGTGCCAGCAGCGAAACACTGCAAGAAAAACTGTTTTTT. It encodes CASSETLQEKLFF.

This clonotype was seen only a few times. V and J are TRBV7-3 and TRBJ2-2; 9 bases line up with TRBD1. The germline CDR1 and CDR2 sequences are SGHTA and FQGTGA. Losses at the gene ends were 4 bases for V and 1 base for J; bases not matched to a gene: 7. This CDR3 region has 17 residues. CDR3 residues: CASSSTAGQGNTGELFF. The CDR3 DNA follows: TGTGCCAGCAGCTCAACTGCGGGACAGGGGAACACCGGGGAGCTGTTTTTT.

DNA of the CDR3: TGTGCCAGCGTGGCCCAGAACACCGGGGAGCTGTTTTTT. Translating gives CASVAQNTGELFF. The chain recombines TRBV28 with TRBJ2-2, with D unclear. This CDR3 contains 13 residues. The V gene's germline CDR1 is MDHEN and CDR2 SYDVKM. V lost 8 bases and J 1 base, leaving 8 bases between the germline ends.

This clonotype was recorded many times. CDR3 coding DNA: TGCAGTGCTACTCCCGTTGAAGTTCTAGGGTTCTACAATGAGCAGTTCTTC. This encodes CSATPVEVLGFYNEQFF. V gene TRBV20-1 combines with J gene TRBJ2-1; D ambiguous. The CDR3 is 17 amino acids. Germline V gene data show CDR1 as DFQATT and CDR2 as SNEGSKA (reference sequence). Trimming shortened V by 4 bases and J by 3 bases, and 22 bases separated the two germline ends.

This clonotype was seen more than once but under ten times. The gene calls are TRBV18 and TRBJ2-1; 7 nucleotides match TRBD1. The CDR3 loop spans 13 amino acids. V trimming: 11 bases; J trimming: 4 bases; junction bases outside the gene matches: 8. CDR1 is KGHSH, CDR2 LQKENI, per germline. CDR3: CAPPTGFYNEQFF. CDR3 DNA: TGTGCCCCCCCGACAGGGTTTTACAATGAGCAGTTCTTC.

This clonotype was recorded at least ten times. CDR3 in amino acids: CASSIRPGLGKETQYF. CDR3 coding DNA: TGTGCCAGCAGCATCCGACCGGGACTAGGAAAAGAGACCCAGTACTTC. This chain uses TRBV5-6 with TRBJ2-5; 8 bases fit TRBD2. The ends lost 4 bases at V and 3 bases at J; junction bases unmatched: 11. Germline V gene sequence: CDR1 SGHDT, CDR2 YYEEEE. The CDR3 is made up of 16 amino acids.

This clonotype has just a few counts. The V gene is TRBV12-3 or TRBV12-4, the J gene TRBJ1-2; the match to TRBD1 covers 9 bases. Losses at the gene ends were 5 bases for V and 4 bases for J; bases not matched to a gene: 14. The CDR3 is made up of 17 amino acids. CDR3 in DNA: TGTGCCAGCAGTCGGACAGGGGCTATTTCTTCGTCCTATGGCTACACCTTC. This codes for CASSRTGAISSSYGYTF.

This clonotype showed up many times. This chain uses TRBV5-1 with TRBJ2-7; perhaps TRBD2 as D (6 bases). CDR1 and CDR2 (germline): SGHRS, YFSETQ. V lost 2 bases and J lost 0, with 12 bases in between. CDR3 length: 15 residues. CDR3 sequence (DNA): TGCGCCAGCAGCTTAAATAGCGGATCCTCCTACGAGCAGTACTTC. Translating gives CASSLNSGSSYEQYF.

This clonotype was picked up many times. The chain carries TRBV11-2 and TRBJ2-3, with D possibly TRBD2 on 5 matching bases. CDR1 and CDR2 (germline): SGHAT, FQNNGV. The CDR3 has 14 residues. V was clipped by 3 bases and J by 2 bases, with 9 bases between them. The CDR3 here is CASSFAGDTDTQYF. For the CDR3, the DNA is TGTGCCAGCAGCTTTGCGGGTGACACAGATACGCAGTATTTT.

This clonotype has ten or more counts. V gene TRBV12-3 or TRBV12-4 combines with J gene TRBJ1-3; D not resolved. Trimming took off 5 bases at V and 3 bases at J, with 17 bases between the two ends. The CDR3 runs to 16 residues. The CDR3 spells CASSPRALSGGNTIYF. The CDR3 DNA reads as TGTGCCAGCAGTCCACGGGCCTTAAGCGGTGGAAACACCATATATTTT.

This clonotype was found many times. V gene TRBV12-3 or TRBV12-4 combines with J gene TRBJ2-1; D is uncertain. The CDR3 loop spans 14 amino acids. V was clipped by 3 bases and J by 5 bases, with 11 bases between them. This CDR3 is CASSFRLGNNEQFF. For the CDR3, the DNA is TGTGCCAGCAGTTTCCGTCTAGGAAACAATGAGCAGTTCTTC.

This clonotype was observed many times. The chain uses TRBV20-1 and TRBJ2-7; TRBD1 aligns across 8 bases. J was trimmed by 5 bases and V by 6 bases; bases with no gene match: 12. CDR1 is DFQATT and CDR2 is SNEGSKA in the germline V gene (reference sequence). CDR3 length: 14 amino acids. CDR3 sequence (DNA): TGCAGTGCCTTTATCGGACAGGGTCCGGACGAGCAGTACTTC. It specifies CSAFIGQGPDEQYF.

This clonotype was detected a few times. The chain uses TRBV7-9 and TRBJ2-7; D perhaps matches TRBD2 (6 bases). Looked up from germline, CDR1 is SEHNR and CDR2 is FQNEAQ (reference sequence). V lost 1 base, J lost 6 bases, and 13 bases lay in between. The CDR3 has 14 residues. CDR3 in DNA: TGTGCCAGCAGCTTAGGAGGAGGGGTCAGCGAGCAGTACTTC. Translated: CASSLGGGVSEQYF.

In its sample, this clonotype was seen many times. The chain combines TRBV7-2 with TRBJ1-1; no clear D. The germline gives CDR1 SGHTA, CDR2 FQGNSA. The CDR3 spans 16 residues. The V end lost 4 bases, the J end lost 1 base, and 16 bases lay between the germline ends. This chain's CDR3 is CASSYERDDRNTEAFF. The DNA of the CDR3 is TGTGCCAGCAGCTATGAAAGGGATGATCGGAACACTGAAGCTTTCTTT.

At least ten counts were recorded for this clonotype. V gene TRBV27 combines with J gene TRBJ2-1; D is ambiguous. Trimming pared 6 bases from V and 7 bases from J, leaving 10 bases between. Germline V CDR1 and CDR2: MNHEY, SMNVEV (reference sequence). This CDR3 is built from 12 residues. DNA for the CDR3: TGTGCCAGCAGCCACCGTAGGAATGAGCAGTTCTTC. As protein: CASSHRRNEQFF.

This clonotype occurred many times. V and J are TRBV29-1 and TRBJ2-2; D perhaps matches TRBD2 (7 bases). The germline V gene has CDR1 SQVTM and CDR2 ANQGSEA. The CDR3 totals 14 residues. V dropped 7 bases and J dropped 3 bases, with 15 bases sitting between them. Here the CDR3 DNA reads TGCAGCGCCGAGGGGGGGCTGGACACCGGGGAGCTGTTTTTT. It codes for CSAEGGLDTGELFF.

Details on this clonotype: This clone may be a read error of a much larger clone one base away. In DNA, the CDR3 is TGCGCCAGCAGCTCCGTGACAGACAACTATGGCGACACCTTC. Protein product: CASSSVTDNYGDTF. The chain is built from TRBV5-1 and TRBJ1-2; D is perhaps TRBD1 (5 bases). CDR1 is SGHRS and CDR2 is YFSETQ in the germline V gene. The CDR3 length is 14 residues.

In its sample, this clonotype was seen a few times. CDR3 protein: CATSDWGDKPGRDTQYF. In DNA, the CDR3 is TGTGCCACCAGTGATTGGGGAGACAAGCCCGGCAGGGATACGCAGTATTTT. The chain joins TRBV24-1 to TRBJ2-3, with D tentatively TRBD2 (5 bases). V lost 2 bases and J 6 bases, leaving 20 bases between the germline ends. CDR1 is KGHDR, CDR2 SFDVKD, per germline. There are 17 residues in the CDR3.

This clonotype occurred many times. This chain uses TRBV7-9 with TRBJ1-1; TRBD1 might be the D (5 bases). V was pared by 0 bases and J by 0 bases, with 8 bases between. The CDR3 spans 15 residues. From germline, CDR1 is SEHNR and CDR2 FQNEAQ (reference sequence). CDR3 bases: TGTGCCAGCAGCTTAGCAGGGACTATGAACACTGAAGCTTTCTTT. It encodes CASSLAGTMNTEAFF.

V gene TRBV12-3 or TRBV12-4 combines with J gene TRBJ2-1; 12 nucleotides align to TRBD2. The CDR3 is 17 residues long. V shed 5 bases and J 1 base; nucleotides not matched to a gene: 6. The CDR3, as DNA: TGTGCCAGCAGTCCACAACTAGCGGGGGGATCCTACAATGAGCAGTTCTTC. Protein product: CASSPQLAGGSYNEQFF.

In its sample, this clonotype was seen many times. This chain uses TRBV12-3 or TRBV12-4 with TRBJ2-4, with D tentatively TRBD2 (6 bases). The CDR3 totals 16 residues. Trimming removed 0 bases from V and 3 bases from J, with 12 bases in between. CDR3 sequence: CASSLARELGKNIQYF. The CDR3 DNA reads as TGTGCCAGCAGTTTAGCCCGGGAGCTGGGCAAAAACATTCAGTACTTC.

The V and J genes are TRBV3-1 and TRBJ2-1; D is unclear. There are 16 residues in the CDR3. Trimming shortened V by 0 bases and J by 6 bases, and 15 bases separated the two germline ends. Germline V gene lookup returns CDR1 LGHDT and CDR2 YNNKEL (reference sequence). The CDR3 DNA follows: TGTGCCAGCAGCCAAGAATTAGGGATTTTTTTCAATGAGCAGTTCTTC. Translating gives CASSQELGIFFNEQFF.